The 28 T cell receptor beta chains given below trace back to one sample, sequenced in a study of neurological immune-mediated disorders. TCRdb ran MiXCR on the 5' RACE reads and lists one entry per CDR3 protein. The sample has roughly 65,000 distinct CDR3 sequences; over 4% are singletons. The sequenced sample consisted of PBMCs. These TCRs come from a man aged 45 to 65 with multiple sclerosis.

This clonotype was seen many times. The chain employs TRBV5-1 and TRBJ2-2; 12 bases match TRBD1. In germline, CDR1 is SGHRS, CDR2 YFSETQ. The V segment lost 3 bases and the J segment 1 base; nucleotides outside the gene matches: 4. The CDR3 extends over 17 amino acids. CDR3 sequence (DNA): TGCGCCAGCAGCTCCAGGGACAGGGGGCGGAACACCGGGGAGCTGTTTTTT. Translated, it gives CASSSRDRGRNTGELFF.

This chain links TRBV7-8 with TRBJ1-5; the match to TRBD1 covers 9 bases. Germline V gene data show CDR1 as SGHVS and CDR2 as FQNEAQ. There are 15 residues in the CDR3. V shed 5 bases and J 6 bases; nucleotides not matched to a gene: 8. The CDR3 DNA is TGTGCCAGCAGCCCCCGGACAGGGGCCCCTCAGCCCCAGCATTTT. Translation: CASSPRTGAPQPQHF.

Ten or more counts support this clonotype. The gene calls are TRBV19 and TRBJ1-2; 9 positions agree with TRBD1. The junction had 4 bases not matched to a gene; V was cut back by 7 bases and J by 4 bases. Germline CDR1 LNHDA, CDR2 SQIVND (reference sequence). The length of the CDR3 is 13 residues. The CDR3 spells CASTSTGGYGYTF. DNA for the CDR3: TGTGCCAGTACCTCGACAGGGGGCTATGGCTACACCTTC.

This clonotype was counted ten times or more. In DNA form, the CDR3 reads TGTGCCAGCAGTCTACAGGCGGCTGGGGCCAACGTCCTGACTTTC. Translating gives CASSLQAAGANVLTF. This chain joins TRBV12-3 or TRBV12-4 and TRBJ2-6, with D possibly TRBD1 on 5 matching bases. The length of the CDR3 is 15 residues. V was clipped by 5 bases and J by 2 bases, with 10 bases between them.

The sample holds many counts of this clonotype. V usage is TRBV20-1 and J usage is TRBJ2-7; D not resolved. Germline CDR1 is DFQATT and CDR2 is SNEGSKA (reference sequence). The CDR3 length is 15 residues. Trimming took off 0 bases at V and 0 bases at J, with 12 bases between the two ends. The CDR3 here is CSARDSVRSSYEQYF. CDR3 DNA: TGCAGTGCTAGAGATTCGGTCAGGAGCTCCTACGAGCAGTACTTC.

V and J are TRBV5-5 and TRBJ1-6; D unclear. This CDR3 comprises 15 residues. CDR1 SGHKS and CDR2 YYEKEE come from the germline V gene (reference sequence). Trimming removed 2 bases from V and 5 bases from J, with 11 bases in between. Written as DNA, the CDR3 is TGTGCCAGCAGCTTCGATGGAAATGATAATTCACCCCTCCACTTT. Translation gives CASSFDGNDNSPLHF.

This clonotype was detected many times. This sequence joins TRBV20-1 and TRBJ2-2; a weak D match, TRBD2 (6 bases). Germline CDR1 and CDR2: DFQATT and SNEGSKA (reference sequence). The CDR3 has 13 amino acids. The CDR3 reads CRALSGNTGELFF. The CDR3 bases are TGCAGAGCTCTTAGCGGCAACACCGGGGAGCTGTTTTTT.

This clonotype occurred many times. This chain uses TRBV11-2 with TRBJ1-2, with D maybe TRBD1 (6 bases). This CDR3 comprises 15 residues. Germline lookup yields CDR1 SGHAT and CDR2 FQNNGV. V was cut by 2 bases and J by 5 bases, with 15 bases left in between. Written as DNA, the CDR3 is TGTGCCAGCAGCTTAACGGACAGTCTTCATTATGGCTACACCTTC. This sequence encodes CASSLTDSLHYGYTF.

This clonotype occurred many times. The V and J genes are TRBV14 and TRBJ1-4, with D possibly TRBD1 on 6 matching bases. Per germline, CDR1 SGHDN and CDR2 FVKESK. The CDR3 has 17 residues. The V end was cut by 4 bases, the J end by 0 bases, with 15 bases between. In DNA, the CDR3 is TGTGCCAGCAGCCCAGACAGGTCTCAGGCAACTAATGAAAAACTGTTTTTT. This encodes CASSPDRSQATNEKLFF.

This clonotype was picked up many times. CDR3 sequence (DNA): TGTGCCAGCAGCTTGGGGCAGGGGATCTCCTACGAGCAGTACTTC. Translated, it gives CASSLGQGISYEQYF. The J gene is TRBJ2-7, the V gene TRBV5-5, with TRBD1 as a possible D gene (6 bases). Trimming removed 0 bases from V and 0 bases from J, with 10 bases in between. Germline V CDR1 and CDR2: SGHKS, YYEKEE (reference sequence). This CDR3 is built from 15 residues.

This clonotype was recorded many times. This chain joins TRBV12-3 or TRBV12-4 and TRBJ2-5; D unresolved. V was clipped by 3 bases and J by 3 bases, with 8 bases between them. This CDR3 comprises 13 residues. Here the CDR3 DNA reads TGTGCCAGCAGTTTTGGGCAGAAAGAGACCCAGTACTTC. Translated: CASSFGQKETQYF.

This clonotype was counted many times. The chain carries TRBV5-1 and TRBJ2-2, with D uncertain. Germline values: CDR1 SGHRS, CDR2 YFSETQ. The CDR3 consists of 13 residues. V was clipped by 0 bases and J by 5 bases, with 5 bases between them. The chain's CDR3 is CASSLVQTGELFF. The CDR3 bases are TGCGCCAGCAGCTTGGTACAGACCGGGGAGCTGTTTTTT. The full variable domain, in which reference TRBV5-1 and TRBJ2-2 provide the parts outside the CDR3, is KAGVTQTPRYLIKTRGQQVTLSCSPISGHRSVSWYQQTPGQGLQFLFEYFSETQRNKGNFPGRFSGRQFSNSRSEMNVSTLELGDSALYLCASSLVQTGELFFGEGSRLTVL.

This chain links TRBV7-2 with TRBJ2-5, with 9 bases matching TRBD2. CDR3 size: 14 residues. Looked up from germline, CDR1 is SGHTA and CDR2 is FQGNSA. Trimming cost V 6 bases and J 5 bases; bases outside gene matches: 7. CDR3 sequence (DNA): TGTGCCAGCAGTTTTAGCGGGAGTTTGGAGACCCAGTACTTC. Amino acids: CASSFSGSLETQYF.

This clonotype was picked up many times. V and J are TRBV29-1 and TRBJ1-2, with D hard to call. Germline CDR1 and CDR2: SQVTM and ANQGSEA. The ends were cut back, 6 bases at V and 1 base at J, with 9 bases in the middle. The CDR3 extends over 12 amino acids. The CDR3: CSVETYNYGYTF. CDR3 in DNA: TGCAGCGTCGAAACCTATAACTATGGCTACACCTTC.

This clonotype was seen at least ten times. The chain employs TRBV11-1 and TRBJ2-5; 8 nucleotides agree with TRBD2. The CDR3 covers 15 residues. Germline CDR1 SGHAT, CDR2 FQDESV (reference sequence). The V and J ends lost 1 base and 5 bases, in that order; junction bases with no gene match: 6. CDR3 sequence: CASSLDWVAGETQYF. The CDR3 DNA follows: TGTGCCAGCAGCTTAGATTGGGTAGCGGGGGAGACCCAGTACTTC.

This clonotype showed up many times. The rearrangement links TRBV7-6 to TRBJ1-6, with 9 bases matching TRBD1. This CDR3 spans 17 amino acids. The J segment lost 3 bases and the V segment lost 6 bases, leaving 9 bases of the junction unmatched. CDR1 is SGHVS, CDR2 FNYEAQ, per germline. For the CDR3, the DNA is TGTGCCAGCAGTGAGAGGACAGGGGCGTACTATAATTCACCCCTCCACTTT. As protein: CASSERTGAYYNSPLHF.

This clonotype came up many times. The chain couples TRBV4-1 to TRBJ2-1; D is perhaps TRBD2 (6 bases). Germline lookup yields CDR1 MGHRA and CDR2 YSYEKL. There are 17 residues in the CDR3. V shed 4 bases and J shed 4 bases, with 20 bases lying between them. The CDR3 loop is CASSPSGDGGAYNEQFF. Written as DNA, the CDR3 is TGCGCCAGCAGCCCCTCTGGGGACGGGGGAGCATACAATGAGCAGTTCTTC.

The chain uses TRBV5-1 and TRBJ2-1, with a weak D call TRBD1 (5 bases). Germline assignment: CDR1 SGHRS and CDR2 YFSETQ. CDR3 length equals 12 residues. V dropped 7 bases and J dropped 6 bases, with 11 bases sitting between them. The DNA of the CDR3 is TGCGCCAGCCGCGGCCAGGGCAATGAGCAGTTCTTC. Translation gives CASRGQGNEQFF.

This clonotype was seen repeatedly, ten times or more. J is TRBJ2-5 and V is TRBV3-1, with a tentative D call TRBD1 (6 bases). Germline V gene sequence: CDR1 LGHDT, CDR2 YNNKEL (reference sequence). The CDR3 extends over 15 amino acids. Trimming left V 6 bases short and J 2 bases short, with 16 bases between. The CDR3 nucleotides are TGTGCCAGCAGTCCTTACCGGGACATACAAGAGACCCAGTACTTC. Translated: CASSPYRDIQETQYF.

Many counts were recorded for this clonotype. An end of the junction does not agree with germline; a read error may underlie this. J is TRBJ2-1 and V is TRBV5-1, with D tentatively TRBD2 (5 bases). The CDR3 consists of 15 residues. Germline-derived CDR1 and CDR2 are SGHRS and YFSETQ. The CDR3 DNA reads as TGCGCCAGCAGCACGGCCGCTAGCTCCCACAATGAGCAGTTCTTC. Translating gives CASSTAASSHNEQFF.

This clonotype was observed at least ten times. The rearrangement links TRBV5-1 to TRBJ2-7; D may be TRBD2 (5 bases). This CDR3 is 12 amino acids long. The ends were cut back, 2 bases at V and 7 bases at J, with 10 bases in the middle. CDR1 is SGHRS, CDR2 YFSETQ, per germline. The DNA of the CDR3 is TGCGCCAGCAGCTTCGGGTCGGGAGAGCAGTACTTC. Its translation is CASSFGSGEQYF.

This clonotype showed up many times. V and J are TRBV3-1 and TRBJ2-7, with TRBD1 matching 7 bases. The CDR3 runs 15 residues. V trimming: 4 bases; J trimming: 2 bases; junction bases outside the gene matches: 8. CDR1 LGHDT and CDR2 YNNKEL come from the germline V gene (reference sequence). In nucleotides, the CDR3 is TGTGCCAGCAGCCCACCGGGACAGCGCACCTACGAGCAGTACTTC. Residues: CASSPPGQRTYEQYF.

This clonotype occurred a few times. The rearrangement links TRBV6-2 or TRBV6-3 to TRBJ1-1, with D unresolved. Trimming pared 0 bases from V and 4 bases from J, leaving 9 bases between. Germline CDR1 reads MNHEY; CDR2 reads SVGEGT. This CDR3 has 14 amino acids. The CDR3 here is CASSYSMRRTEAFF. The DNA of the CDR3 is TGTGCCAGCAGTTACTCGATGAGGCGCACTGAAGCTTTCTTT.

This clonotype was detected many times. The CDR3 region has the DNA TGTGCCAGCAGCTTAGTATCGGCAGATACGCAGTATTTT. Its protein is CASSLVSADTQYF. The gene calls are TRBV7-2 and TRBJ2-3; D is ambiguous. CDR3 size: 13 residues. The germline gives CDR1 SGHTA, CDR2 FQGNSA. Trimming stripped 1 base from V and 4 bases from J, with 6 bases between.

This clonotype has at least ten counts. The CDR3 reads CASSLEGYSNQPQHF. CDR3 bases: TGTGCCAGCAGTTTAGAGGGTTATAGCAATCAGCCCCAGCATTTT. This chain links TRBV27 with TRBJ1-5, with D uncertain. The CDR3 is 15 amino acids. Trimming took 2 bases from V and 0 from J, leaving 8 bases between them. Germline V CDR1 and CDR2: MNHEY, SMNVEV (reference sequence).

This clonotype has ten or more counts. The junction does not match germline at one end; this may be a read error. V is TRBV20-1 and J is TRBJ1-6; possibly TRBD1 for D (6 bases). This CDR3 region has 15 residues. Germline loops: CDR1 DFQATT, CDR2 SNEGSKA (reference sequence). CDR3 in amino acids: CSASARTANNSPLNF. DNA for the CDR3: TGCAGTGCTAGCGCGCGGACAGCTAATAATTCACCCCTCAACTTT.

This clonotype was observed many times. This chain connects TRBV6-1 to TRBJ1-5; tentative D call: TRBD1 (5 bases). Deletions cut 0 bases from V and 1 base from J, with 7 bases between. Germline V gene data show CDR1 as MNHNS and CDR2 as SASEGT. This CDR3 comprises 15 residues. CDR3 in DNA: TGTGCCAGCAGTGAAGCGGGGGGGAGCAATCAGCCCCAGCATTTT. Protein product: CASSEAGGSNQPQHF.

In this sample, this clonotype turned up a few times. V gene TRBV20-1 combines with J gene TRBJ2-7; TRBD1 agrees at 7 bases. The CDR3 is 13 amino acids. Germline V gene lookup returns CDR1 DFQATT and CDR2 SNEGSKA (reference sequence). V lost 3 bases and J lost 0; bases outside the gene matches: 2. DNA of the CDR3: TGCAGTGCTAGGGGGACAGCCTCCTACGAGCAGTACTTC. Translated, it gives CSARGTASYEQYF.